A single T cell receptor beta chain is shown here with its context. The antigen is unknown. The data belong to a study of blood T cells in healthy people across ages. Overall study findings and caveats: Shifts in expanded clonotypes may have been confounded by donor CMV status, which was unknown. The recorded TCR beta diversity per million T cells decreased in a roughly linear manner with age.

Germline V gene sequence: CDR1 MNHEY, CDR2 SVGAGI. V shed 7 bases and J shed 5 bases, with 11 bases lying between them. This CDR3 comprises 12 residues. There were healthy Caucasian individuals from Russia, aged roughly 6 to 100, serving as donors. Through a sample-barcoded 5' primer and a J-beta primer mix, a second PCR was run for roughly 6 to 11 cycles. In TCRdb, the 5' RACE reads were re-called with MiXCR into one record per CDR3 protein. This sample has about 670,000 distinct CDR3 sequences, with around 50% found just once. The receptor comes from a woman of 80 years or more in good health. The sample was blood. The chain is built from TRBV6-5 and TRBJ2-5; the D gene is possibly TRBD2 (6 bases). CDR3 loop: CASTAGTETQYF. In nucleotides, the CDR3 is TGTGCCAGCACCGCGGGGACGGAGACCCAGTACTTC.